One and the same sample provided the 17 T cell receptor beta chains below, sequenced in a study of shared clonotypes between healthy human individuals. Profiling relied on immunoSEQ multiplex PCR, and the TCRdb table lists in-frame clones only, not all of them. The table records more than 2 million clones, about 94% of them present only once. Naive CD8 cells lacked CD45RO and underwent positive selection for CCR7, leaving out terminally differentiated effector memory CD45RA+ cells. What was sequenced was naive CD8+ T cells sorted from blood. The receptors come from a man aged 18 to 29 in good health.

The sample holds a few counts of this clone. J is TRBJ1-1 and V is TRBV5-1; D is undetermined. The CDR3 length is 13 residues. Trimming shortened V by 4 bases and J by 1 base, and 8 bases separated the two germline ends. CDR1 is SGHRS, CDR2 YFSETQ, per germline. In nucleotides, the CDR3 is TGCGCCAGCAGCCGACTATCGAACACTGAAGCTTTCTTT. Amino acid sequence: CASSRLSNTEAFF.

The chain has TRBV6-5 and TRBJ1-1; D is perhaps TRBD1 (5 bases). Trimming removed 5 bases from V and 4 bases from J, with 14 bases in between. CDR1 is MNHEY and CDR2 is SVGAGI in the germline V gene. The CDR3 runs to 14 residues. The CDR3: CASSATGGATEAFF. As DNA, the CDR3 is TGTGCCAGCAGTGCCACCGGGGGTGCCACTGAAGCTTTCTTT.

V and J are TRBV18 and TRBJ2-7, with D perhaps assigned TRBD1 or TRBD2 (5 bases each). CDR3 length: 15 amino acids. In germline, CDR1 is KGHSH, CDR2 LQKENI. V dropped 1 base and J dropped 1 base, with 11 bases sitting between them. CDR3 coding DNA: TGTGCCAGCTCACCACTTCGGGACGCTTCCTACGAGCAGTACTTC. This encodes CASSPLRDASYEQYF.

The chain carries TRBV27 and TRBJ2-1; TRBD2 aligns across 9 bases. Trimming removed 2 bases from V and 8 bases from J; junction bases left unmatched: 22. CDR1 and CDR2 (germline): MNHEY, SMNVEV (reference sequence). CDR3 length: 20 amino acids. Here the CDR3 reads CASSLQTGTEYAGGRDEQFF. Written as DNA, the CDR3 is TGTGCCAGCAGTTTACAGACCGGGACGGAGTATGCGGGAGGGCGGGATGAGCAGTTCTTC.

Worth noting for this clone: Different DNA sequences within this sample yield the same CDR3. The CDR3 DNA sequence: TGCAGCGTCCGCGGCGGTAACACCGGGGAGCTGTTTTTT. As protein: CSVRGGNTGELFF. The chain joins TRBV29-1 to TRBJ2-2; D unclear. CDR1 and CDR2 (germline): SQVTM, ANQGSEA. This CDR3 comprises 13 residues. Trimming cost V 6 bases and J 2 bases, with 10 bases left between them.

The V call is TRBV27, the J call TRBJ2-5; D gene unclear. From germline, CDR1 is MNHEY and CDR2 SMNVEV (reference sequence). V lost 0 bases to trimming and J lost 7 bases, with 9 bases between them. This CDR3 spans 13 amino acids. The CDR3 loop reads CASSLSPAWTQYF. The CDR3 bases are TGTGCCAGCAGTTTATCCCCAGCCTGGACCCAGTACTTC.

The sample holds one count of this clone. V and J are TRBV2 and TRBJ2-3; 13 bases fit TRBD2. CDR1 is SNHLY, CDR2 FYNNEI, per germline. CDR3 length: 17 residues. V lost 5 bases and J lost 2; bases outside the gene matches: 7. CDR3 nucleotide sequence: TGTGCCAGCAGTTGGACTAGCGGGAGAGTTACCACAGATACGCAGTATTTT. It yields the protein CASSWTSGRVTTDTQYF.

The chain is built from TRBV10-1 and TRBJ2-1, with D uncertain. This CDR3 region has 12 residues. Trimming shortened V by 8 bases and J by 4 bases, and 9 bases separated the two germline ends. Germline CDR1 reads WNHNN; CDR2 reads SYGVQD (reference sequence). The CDR3, as DNA: TGCGCCAGCGCGGACGGGTACAATGAGCAGTTCTTC. Its protein product is CASADGYNEQFF.

The rearrangement joins TRBV28 to TRBJ1-6; 9 bases agree with TRBD1. The V segment lost 6 bases and the J segment 7 bases; nucleotides outside the gene matches: 4. The CDR3 has 14 residues. CDR1 MDHEN and CDR2 SYDVKM come from the germline V gene. For the CDR3, the DNA is TGTGCCAGCAGACAGGGGGCCGTAAATTCACCCCTCCACTTT. Protein: CASRQGAVNSPLHF.

The rearrangement uses TRBV19 and TRBJ1-2; perhaps TRBD1 as D (6 bases). Trimming removed 5 bases at V and 4 bases at J, with 17 bases between. Germline CDR1 LNHDA, CDR2 SQIVND (reference sequence). The CDR3 runs to 15 residues. CDR3 sequence (DNA): TGTGCCAGTAGTGCCCGTATCGGGGGCGCCTATGGCTACACCTTC. Translating it yields CASSARIGGAYGYTF.

Concerning this clone: Other DNA sequences of this sample code for an identical CDR3. The rearrangement links TRBV27 to TRBJ2-7, with 8 bases matching TRBD1. J was trimmed by 0 bases and V by 2 bases; bases with no gene match: 3. This CDR3 is built from 15 residues. Germline V gene data show CDR1 as MNHEY and CDR2 as SMNVEV (reference sequence). In DNA form, the CDR3 reads TGTGCCAGCAGTTTAGTCGGGACAGGCTCCTACGAGCAGTACTTC. Residues: CASSLVGTGSYEQYF.

The V call is TRBV7-2, the J call TRBJ2-5, with 11 bases aligning to TRBD2. Germline-derived CDR1 and CDR2 are SGHTA and FQGNSA. This CDR3 has 17 residues. V dropped 5 bases and J dropped 4; count of bases not matched to a gene: 12. The CDR3 reads CASSITISGRAGETQYF. The DNA of the CDR3 is TGTGCCAGCAGCATCACTATTAGCGGGAGGGCCGGAGAGACCCAGTACTTC.

The chain couples TRBV6-5 to TRBJ2-1, with 11 bases that match TRBD1. The CDR3 consists of 13 residues. Trimming took 8 bases from V and 7 from J; bases not matched to a gene: 4. Germline assignment: CDR1 MNHEY and CDR2 SVGAGI. The DNA for the CDR3 is TGTGCCAGCGGGACAGGGGGAAATAATGAGCAGTTCTTC. This translates into CASGTGGNNEQFF.

The table lists this clone with a count of one. The chain uses TRBV19 and TRBJ1-3, with unresolved D. The length of the CDR3 is 16 residues. Deletions cut 7 bases from V and 0 bases from J, with 16 bases between. CDR1 is LNHDA, CDR2 SQIVND, per germline (reference sequence). The CDR3 DNA is TGTGCCAGTACCCCGACTCCCCCCTCCTCTGGAAACACCATATATTTT. It yields the protein CASTPTPPSSGNTIYF.

Comment on this clone: The sample holds other DNA sequences that translate to the same CDR3. The chain has TRBV9 and TRBJ1-1, with D tentatively TRBD1 (5 bases). Per the germline V gene, CDR1 is SGDLS and CDR2 is YYNGEE. Trimming pared 0 bases from V and 4 bases from J, leaving 10 bases between. This CDR3 is 14 amino acids long. Here the CDR3 DNA reads TGTGCCAGCAGCGTAGGGGGGACGGGCACTGAAGCTTTCTTT. Protein product: CASSVGGTGTEAFF.

The chain carries TRBV2 and TRBJ1-5; a weak D match, TRBD1 (5 bases). There are 16 residues in the CDR3. The germline V gene has CDR1 SNHLY and CDR2 FYNNEI. V shed 6 bases and J shed 3 bases, with 18 bases lying between them. CDR3 nucleotide sequence: TGTGCCAGCAGCGGAAGGGTAGGGGAAACCAATCAGCCCCAGCATTTT. Translated, it gives CASSGRVGETNQPQHF.

The J gene is TRBJ2-7, the V gene TRBV7-9, with TRBD1 matching 9 bases. CDR1 is SEHNR and CDR2 is FQNEAQ in the germline V gene (reference sequence). The CDR3 runs to 16 residues. J gave up 4 bases and V 5 bases, and 12 bases lay outside the gene matches. CDR3 bases: TGTGCCAGCAGCCTAGGGGCTACAGGGGGCATTTACGAGCAGTACTTC. Translation gives CASSLGATGGIYEQYF.